Given below is one T cell receptor (beta chain) in context. This clonotype was detected a few times. What this receptor recognizes is not known. Qualities for individual bases were not recorded, and no much larger clone is one base off. The junction carries 17 bases between V and J, which are trimmed by 3 bases and 6 bases respectively. The CDR3 runs 15 amino acids, cysteine and phenylalanine included. Only the CDR3 DNA stays, 45 bases, in frame from base 1. Sequences MGHRA (CDR1) and YSYEKL (CDR2) are obtained from the germline V gene. The data derive from a study (dated by TCRdb to the mid-2010s). General notes on the study: The study set out to test whether tumor-infiltrating Tregs in breast cancer get recruited from blood Tregs or are instead converted in situ from other CD4+ T cell subsets.

Here is what the overall study found, with its caveats: Tumor memory CD4+ T cell TCR gene usage clustered with blood and lymph node memory CD4+ cells and lymph node naive CD4+ cells. The greatest overlap of tumor-infiltrating Treg TCR alpha and beta sequences was with tumor naive CD4+ T cells, followed next by blood naive CD4+ T cells. Validation in the larger cohort was restricted to a single TCR beta V-J rearrangement rather than whole repertoires.

Full-length TCR variable regions were amplified by 5' RACE PCR with constant-region reverse primers, and semi-nested PCR with Nested Universal Primer A was subsequently performed. The ReliaPrep RNA Cell Miniprep System was used to extract total RNA, which was then reverse transcribed into 5'RACE-ready cDNA with the SMARTer RACE 5'/3' Kit. An Illumina MiSeq was used to sequence the full-length TCR alpha and beta libraries, which had been barcoded with multiplex adaptors. On the study's bioinformatics: Sequencing data were pooled across the five patients for each of nine subset-tissue groups and compared by unsupervised clustering of TCR gene usage. The Morisita-Horn index was used to calculate repertoire similarity, with shared sequences weighted according to their contribution to each repertoire. TCRdb passed the public sequencing reads through fastp at Q25 and MiXCR, retaining productive beta sequences. Entries are consolidated by CDR3 protein sequence, retaining the most common genes and DNA. The V and J calls were not made by the authors but by TCRdb's processing. This sample comprises roughly 58,000 distinct CDR3 sequences, 20% to 25% of them detected only once. 3.2% of the sample lies in the top ten.

Tregs were isolated as CD4+CD25+CD127-/low cells. Tregs, naive and memory CD4+ T cells from tumor, blood and ipsilateral draining lymph nodes of about five breast cancer patients underwent full-length TCR alpha and beta sequencing. Tumor tissue and lymph nodes obtained from ipsilateral axillary dissection were perfused with PBS, minced and then digested with collagenase I and hyaluronidase. FACS confirmed that the sorted cell populations were more than 90% pure. The receptor chain draws on TRBV4-1 and TRBJ1-1, with a weak D call of TRBD1 (5 bases match). The receptor's source is a female donor with breast cancer. The sample taken for sequencing was tumor-infiltrating Tregs sorted from the breast tumor. The sequence in DNA is TGCGCCAGCAGCCATCCTTTTCAGGGTCGCTCTGAAGCTTTCTTT. Its coded protein is CASSHPFQGRSEAFF.